These 23 T cell receptor beta chains share one sample of origin, sequenced in a study of T cell changes during pregnancy in multiple sclerosis. Sequenced by immunoSEQ multiplex PCR; TCRdb stores in-frame clones only, minus some. The sample comprises about 28,000 clones, about 89% of which are singletons, and about 3.5% rests with the top ten. This material consisted of CD4+ T cells from peripheral blood mononuclear cells, taken in the first trimester of pregnancy. Source of these receptors: a female donor in good health, enrolled as a control in a pregnancy study.

This clone was detected a few times. The rearrangement links TRBV19 to TRBJ2-7; D may be TRBD1 (6 bases). The CDR3 is made up of 15 amino acids. V gave up 8 bases and J gave up 1 base, with 18 bases separating them. Germline CDR1 LNHDA, CDR2 SQIVND (reference sequence). This CDR3 reads CASPIQGRKSYEQYF. CDR3 coding DNA: TGTGCCAGTCCGATCCAGGGGCGAAAGTCCTACGAGCAGTACTTC.

CDR3 protein: CASSHLAGVAYEQYF. The CDR3 DNA is TGCGCCAGCAGCCATCTAGCGGGAGTAGCGTACGAGCAGTACTTC. V is TRBV4-3 and J is TRBJ2-7; 10 bases agree with TRBD2. Unmatched junction bases numbered 6, after V lost 3 bases and J lost 4 bases. This CDR3 comprises 15 residues. The germline V gene encodes CDR1 LGHNA and CDR2 YSLEER.

The chain recombines TRBV19 with TRBJ2-2; tentative D call: TRBD2 (5 bases). CDR1 is LNHDA and CDR2 is SQIVND in the germline V gene (reference sequence). This CDR3 has 15 residues. V shed 3 bases and J shed 4 bases, with 12 bases lying between them. CDR3 nucleotides: TGTGCCAGTAGTATGGAGGCGGCGGGCACCGGGGAGCTGTTTTTT. This gives the protein CASSMEAAGTGELFF.

This clone showed up just a few times. V usage is TRBV10-1 and J usage is TRBJ2-7, with 16 positions matching TRBD2. Per germline, CDR1 WNHNN and CDR2 SYGVQD (reference sequence). The CDR3 sequence is 19 residues long. J lost 4 bases, V lost 5 bases, and 14 bases had no gene match. The CDR3, as DNA: TGCGCCAGCAGTAAGGGACTAGCGGGAGGGCCGTGGGTTTTATACGAGCAGTACTTC. This translates into CASSKGLAGGPWVLYEQYF.

The genes are TRBV14 and TRBJ1-2, with TRBD1 matching over 7 bases. CDR3 length: 13 amino acids. The V and J ends lost 3 bases and 6 bases, in that order; junction bases with no gene match: 4. CDR1 and CDR2 from the germline V gene are SGHDN and FVKESK. The CDR3, as DNA: TGTGCCAGCAGCCAGGCAGACAGGGATGGCTACACCTTC. Translated, it gives CASSQADRDGYTF.

The rearrangement uses TRBV4-2 and TRBJ1-4, with D uncertain. Trimming took 0 bases from V and 0 from J, leaving 8 bases between them. CDR3 length: 16 residues. Germline values: CDR1 LGHNA, CDR2 YNFKEQ. CDR3 protein: CASSQDGHTTNEKLFF. The DNA for the CDR3 is TGTGCCAGCAGCCAAGATGGGCACACAACTAATGAAAAACTGTTTTTT.

V usage is TRBV28 and J usage is TRBJ1-6; 11 positions match TRBD1. V was pared by 11 bases and J by 8 bases, with 17 bases of the junction left unmatched. The CDR3 is 17 amino acids. Germline CDR1 is MDHEN and CDR2 is SYDVKM. For the CDR3, the DNA is TGTGCCCGGTTGTTTCGGTCCGGGACAGGGGGATATTCACCCCTCCACTTT. It translates to CARLFRSGTGGYSPLHF.

The gene calls are TRBV28 and TRBJ2-5, with 7 bases that match TRBD2. V lost 4 bases to trimming and J lost 0 bases; unmatched junction nucleotides: 2. Germline V gene lookup returns CDR1 MDHEN and CDR2 SYDVKM. CDR3 length: 14 residues. The CDR3 sequence is CASSSGGYQETQYF. The CDR3 DNA follows: TGTGCCAGCAGTTCCGGGGGGTACCAAGAGACCCAGTACTTC.

The chain has TRBV10-3 and TRBJ2-3; TRBD2 matches at 8 bases. Unmatched junction bases numbered 7, after V lost 8 bases and J lost 0 bases. The CDR3 sequence is 15 residues long. Germline V lookup: CDR1 ENHRY, CDR2 SYGVKD. CDR3 sequence: CAISGGQVSTDTQYF. The DNA for the CDR3 is TGTGCCATCTCGGGGGGGCAGGTTAGCACAGATACGCAGTATTTT.

J is TRBJ2-3 and V is TRBV6-4; the match to TRBD2 covers 9 bases. Germline CDR1 MRHNA, CDR2 SNTAGT. The CDR3 extends over 14 amino acids. V was clipped by 4 bases and J by 2 bases; unmatched bases: 1. The CDR3 DNA reads TGTGCCAGCAGTGTAGCGGGAGACACAGATACGCAGTATTTT. This encodes CASSVAGDTDTQYF.

This chain uses TRBV4-1 with TRBJ2-1; 9 nucleotides agree with TRBD2. The CDR3 length is 16 residues. Germline V gives CDR1 MGHRA, CDR2 YSYEKL. J gave up 9 bases and V 1 base, and 10 bases lay outside the gene matches. The CDR3 bases are TGCGCCAGCAGCCAAGTAGCGGGAGACCCAGGAGTTGAGCAGTTCTTC. Translated: CASSQVAGDPGVEQFF.

The chain uses TRBV2 and TRBJ1-4, with a tentative D call TRBD1 (5 bases). V was clipped by 5 bases and J by 3 bases, with 13 bases between them. This CDR3 contains 15 residues. Germline CDR1 SNHLY, CDR2 FYNNEI. CDR3 DNA: TGTGCCAGCAGTCGGGACGGGAGGCCTAATGAAAAACTGTTTTTT. Its protein is CASSRDGRPNEKLFF.

This rearrangement joins TRBV6-1 to TRBJ2-5, with D possibly being TRBD2 (5 bases). The CDR3 is 14 residues long. Germline-derived CDR1 and CDR2 are MNHNS and SASEGT. Trimming removed 3 bases at V and 2 bases at J, with 10 bases between. CDR3 protein: CASSDSSYQETQYF. Here the CDR3 DNA reads TGTGCCAGCAGTGATTCTAGCTATCAAGAGACCCAGTACTTC.

The rearrangement joins TRBV25-1 to TRBJ1-5; D call uncertain. V lost 4 bases and J 5 bases, leaving 9 bases between the germline ends. Germline V gives CDR1 MGHDK, CDR2 SYGVNS. CDR3 length: 13 amino acids. Here the CDR3 reads CASSVDGDQPQHF. In DNA, the CDR3 is TGTGCCAGCAGTGTGGACGGGGATCAGCCCCAGCATTTT.

The rearrangement uses TRBV28 and TRBJ1-5; D is undetermined. Trimming removed 4 bases from V and 5 bases from J, with 12 bases in between. CDR1 is MDHEN and CDR2 is SYDVKM in the germline V gene. CDR3 length equals 14 residues. CDR3 amino acids: CASSSGLGHQPQHF. The CDR3 bases are TGTGCCAGCAGTTCCGGACTAGGGCATCAGCCCCAGCATTTT.

The chain recombines TRBV28 with TRBJ2-7, with 9 bases that match TRBD2. The CDR3 spans 16 residues. Germline V CDR1 and CDR2: MDHEN, SYDVKM. V dropped 3 bases and J dropped 2; count of bases not matched to a gene: 8. The CDR3 DNA sequence: TGTGCCAGCAGTTTCCACCGAGAGCGGGGGGCCTACGAGCAGTACTTC. Protein product: CASSFHRERGAYEQYF.

V gene TRBV28 combines with J gene TRBJ2-1, with a weak D call TRBD2 (6 bases). Trimming took 4 bases from V and 5 from J, leaving 18 bases between them. From germline, CDR1 is MDHEN and CDR2 SYDVKM. CDR3 size: 16 residues. This chain's CDR3 is CASSSPGGSGHNEQFF. The CDR3 nucleotides are TGTGCCAGCAGTTCCCCCGGCGGTAGCGGCCACAATGAGCAGTTCTTC.

The chain recombines TRBV19 with TRBJ2-1; a possible D gene is TRBD1 (5 bases). CDR1 and CDR2 (germline): LNHDA, SQIVND (reference sequence). V was pared by 4 bases and J by 4 bases, with 14 bases between. The CDR3 has 15 amino acids. In DNA, the CDR3 is TGTGCCAGTAGTACAGGGTTGGGGTCATACAATGAGCAGTTCTTC. It is translated as CASSTGLGSYNEQFF.

CDR3 region: CASSSGTGANEKLFF. The CDR3 bases are TGTGCCAGCAGTTCCGGGACGGGAGCTAATGAAAAACTGTTTTTT. The chain is built from TRBV27 and TRBJ1-4; possibly TRBD1 for D (5 bases). The CDR3 totals 15 residues. V lost 4 bases and J 3 bases, leaving 12 bases between the germline ends. Germline V gene sequence: CDR1 MNHEY, CDR2 SMNVEV (reference sequence).

The V call is TRBV6-5, the J call TRBJ2-5; 10 bases are a match to TRBD1. This CDR3 contains 14 residues. V shed 4 bases, J shed 1 base, and the junction held 0 bases outside the gene matches. Germline V gene data show CDR1 as MNHEY and CDR2 as SVGAGI. CDR3 DNA sequence: TGTGCCAGCAGTTGGGACAGGGGCCAAGAGACCCAGTACTTC. It codes for CASSWDRGQETQYF.

The chain uses TRBV18 and TRBJ2-3; 9 bases match TRBD2. This CDR3 comprises 16 residues. Losses at the gene ends were 4 bases for V and 2 bases for J; bases not matched to a gene: 7. Germline V gene sequence: CDR1 KGHSH, CDR2 LQKENI. The CDR3, as DNA: TGTGCCAGCTCACGTGTAGCGGGGGAGATCACAGATACGCAGTATTTT. Translating it yields CASSRVAGEITDTQYF. The full variable domain, rest sourced from reference TRBV18 and TRBJ2-3, is NAGVMQNPRHLVRRRGQEARLRCSPMKGHSHVYWYRQLPEEGLKFMVYLQKENIIDESGMPKERFSAEFPKEGPSILRIQQVVRGDSAAYFCASSRVAGEITDTQYFGPGTRLTVL.

The chain is built from TRBV6-5 and TRBJ1-5; D is possibly TRBD1 (5 bases). There are 15 residues in the CDR3. Trimming cost V 0 bases and J 2 bases, with 8 bases left between them. CDR1 is MNHEY and CDR2 is SVGAGI in the germline V gene. The CDR3 loop is CASSYSRGGNQPQHF. CDR3 DNA: TGTGCCAGCAGTTACTCTCGGGGGGGCAATCAGCCCCAGCATTTT.

The V call is TRBV7-2, the J call TRBJ1-1; D remains ambiguous. From germline, CDR1 is SGHTA and CDR2 FQGNSA. Trimming shortened V by 1 base and J by 1 base, and 7 bases separated the two germline ends. The CDR3 covers 14 residues. CDR3 in DNA: TGTGCCAGCAGCTTAGGGGGAGGGAACACTGAAGCTTTCTTT. Translation: CASSLGGGNTEAFF. Combining the CDR3 with reference TRBV7-2 and TRBJ1-1 gives the whole variable domain GAGVSQSPSNKVTEKGKDVELRCDPISGHTALYWYRQSLGQGLEFLIYFQGNSAPDKSGLPSDRFSAERTGGSVSTLTIQRTQQEDSAVYLCASSLGGGNTEAFFGQGTRLTVV.